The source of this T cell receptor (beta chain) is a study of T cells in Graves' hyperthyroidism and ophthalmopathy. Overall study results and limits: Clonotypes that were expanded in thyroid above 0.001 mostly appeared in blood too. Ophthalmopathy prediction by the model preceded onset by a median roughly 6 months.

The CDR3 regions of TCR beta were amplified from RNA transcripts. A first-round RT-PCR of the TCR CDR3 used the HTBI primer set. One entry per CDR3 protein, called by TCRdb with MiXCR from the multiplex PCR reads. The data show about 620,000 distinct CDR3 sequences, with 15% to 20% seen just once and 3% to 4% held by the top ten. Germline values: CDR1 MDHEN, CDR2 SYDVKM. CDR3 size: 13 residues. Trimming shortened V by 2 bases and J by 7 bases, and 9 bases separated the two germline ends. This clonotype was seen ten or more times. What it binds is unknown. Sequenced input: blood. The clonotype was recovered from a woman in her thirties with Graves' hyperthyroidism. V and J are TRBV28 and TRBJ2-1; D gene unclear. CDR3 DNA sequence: TGTGCCAGCAGTTTAGGGATGGCTAATGAGCAGTTCTTC. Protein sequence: CASSLGMANEQFF. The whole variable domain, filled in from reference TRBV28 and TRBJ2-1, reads DVKVTQSSRYLVKRTGEKVFLECVQDMDHENMFWYRQDPGLGLRLIYFSYDVKMKEKGDIPEGYSVSREKKERFSLILESASTNQTSMYLCASSLGMANEQFFGPGTRLTVL.